This T cell receptor beta chain was sequenced for a study of cytomegalovirus exposure and HLA in healthy donors. Germline CDR1 SEHNR, CDR2 FQNEAQ (reference sequence). CDR3 length equals 16 residues. This clone was recorded once. Its antigen is currently unknown. Compared with germline, one end of the junction differs, possibly owing to a read error. The PCR made use of 60 Vbeta and 13 Jbeta primers. Repertoires were generated with immunoSEQ multiplex PCR, while TCRdb's copy carries only in-frame clones and drops some. The sample lists 85,000 to 120,000 clones; 60% to 80% were seen once. Study observations and caveats: Later analysis showed TCR association rates varying by HLA locus, highest for DRB1 and lowest for HLA-C. Roughly even sequencing depth across donors was the assumption behind the presence/absence analyses. A prior analysis recorded that most TCR beta V segments were productive about 87% or about 30% of the time. Rare sequences made up most TCRs, while some public TCRs were found in many donors.

The sequence derives from a man aged 35 to 55 in good health and CMV-seronegative. The specimen was PBMCs. The J gene is TRBJ1-2, the V gene TRBV7-9; 7 bases line up with TRBD1. The CDR3 coding sequence is TGTTCCAGCAGCGGTTGGGACAGCGGGAGGGACTATGGCTACACCTTC. As protein: CSSSGWDSGRDYGYTF.